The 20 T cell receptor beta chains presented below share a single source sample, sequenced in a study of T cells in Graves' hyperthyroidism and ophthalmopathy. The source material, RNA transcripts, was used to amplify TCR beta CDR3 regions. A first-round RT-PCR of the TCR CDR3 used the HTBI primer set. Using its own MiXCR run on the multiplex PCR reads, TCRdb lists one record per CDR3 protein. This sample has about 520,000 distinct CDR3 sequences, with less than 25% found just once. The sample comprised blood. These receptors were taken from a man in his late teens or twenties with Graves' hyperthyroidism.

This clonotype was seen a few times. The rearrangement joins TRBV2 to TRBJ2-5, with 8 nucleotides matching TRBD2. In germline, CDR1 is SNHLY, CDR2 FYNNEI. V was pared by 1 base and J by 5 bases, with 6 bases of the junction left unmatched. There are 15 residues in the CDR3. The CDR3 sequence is CASSEGNSGTETQYF. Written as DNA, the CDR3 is TGTGCCAGCAGTGAAGGAAATAGCGGGACGGAGACCCAGTACTTC.

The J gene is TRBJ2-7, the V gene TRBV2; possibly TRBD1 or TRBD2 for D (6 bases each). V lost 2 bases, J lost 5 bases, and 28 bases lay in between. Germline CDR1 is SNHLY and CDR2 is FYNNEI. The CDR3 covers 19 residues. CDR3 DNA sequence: TGTGCCAGCAGTGAATTGGGGATCGGGGGAATCGAAGGGGGAAACGAGCAGTACTTC. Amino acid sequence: CASSELGIGGIEGGNEQYF.

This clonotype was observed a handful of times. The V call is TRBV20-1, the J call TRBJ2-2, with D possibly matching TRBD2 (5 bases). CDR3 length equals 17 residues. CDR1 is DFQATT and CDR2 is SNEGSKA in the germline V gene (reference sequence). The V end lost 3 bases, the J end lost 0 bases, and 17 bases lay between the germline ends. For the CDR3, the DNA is TGCAGTGCTAGTAACCTAGCATCAACCTCGAACACCGGGGAGCTGTTTTTT. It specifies CSASNLASTSNTGELFF.

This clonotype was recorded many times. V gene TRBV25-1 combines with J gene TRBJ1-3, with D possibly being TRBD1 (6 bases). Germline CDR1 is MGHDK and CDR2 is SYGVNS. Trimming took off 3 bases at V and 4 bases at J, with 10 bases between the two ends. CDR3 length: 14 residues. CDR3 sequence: CASSDGGHGNTIYF. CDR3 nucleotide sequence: TGTGCCAGCAGTGATGGGGGACACGGAAACACCATATATTTT.

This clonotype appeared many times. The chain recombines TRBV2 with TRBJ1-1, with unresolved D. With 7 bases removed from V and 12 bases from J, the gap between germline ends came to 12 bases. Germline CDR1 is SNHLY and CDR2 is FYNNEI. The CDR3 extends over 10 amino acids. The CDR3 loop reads CASKGWGTFF. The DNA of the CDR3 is TGTGCCAGCAAAGGATGGGGAACTTTCTTT.

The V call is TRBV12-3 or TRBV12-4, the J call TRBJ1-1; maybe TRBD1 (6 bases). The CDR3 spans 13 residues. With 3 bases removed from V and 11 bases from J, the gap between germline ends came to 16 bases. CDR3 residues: CASSFMGGGDAFF. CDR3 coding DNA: TGTGCCAGCAGTTTCATGGGGGGCGGTGATGCTTTCTTT.

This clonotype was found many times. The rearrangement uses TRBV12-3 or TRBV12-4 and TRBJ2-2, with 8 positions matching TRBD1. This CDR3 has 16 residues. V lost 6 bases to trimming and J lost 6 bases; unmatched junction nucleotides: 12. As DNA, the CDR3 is TGTGCCAGCAGGAACACCGGGACAGGAAACGCCGGGGAGCTGTTTTTT. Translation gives CASRNTGTGNAGELFF.

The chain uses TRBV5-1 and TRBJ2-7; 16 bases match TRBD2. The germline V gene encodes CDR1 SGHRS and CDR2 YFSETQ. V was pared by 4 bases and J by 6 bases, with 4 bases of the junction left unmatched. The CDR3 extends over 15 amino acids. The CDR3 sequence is CASSKGTSGRAEQYF. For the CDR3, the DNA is TGCGCCAGCAGCAAGGGGACTAGCGGGAGGGCCGAGCAGTACTTC. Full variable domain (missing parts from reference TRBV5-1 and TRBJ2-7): KAGVTQTPRYLIKTRGQQVTLSCSPISGHRSVSWYQQTPGQGLQFLFEYFSETQRNKGNFPGRFSGRQFSNSRSEMNVSTLELGDSALYLCASSKGTSGRAEQYFGPGTRLTVT.

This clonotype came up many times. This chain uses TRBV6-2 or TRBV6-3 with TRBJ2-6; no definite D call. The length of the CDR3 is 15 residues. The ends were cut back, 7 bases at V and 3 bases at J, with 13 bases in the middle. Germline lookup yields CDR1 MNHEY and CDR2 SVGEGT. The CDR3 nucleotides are TGTGCCAGCAATGGACCGCGCTTTGGGGCCAACGTCCTGACTTTC. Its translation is CASNGPRFGANVLTF.

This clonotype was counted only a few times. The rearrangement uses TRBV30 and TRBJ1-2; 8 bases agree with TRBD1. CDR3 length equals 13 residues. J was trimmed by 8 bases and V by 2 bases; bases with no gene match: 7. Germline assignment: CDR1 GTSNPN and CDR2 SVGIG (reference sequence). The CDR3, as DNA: TGTGCCTGGAGTACCCAGGGGGCGGACGGCTACACCTTC. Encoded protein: CAWSTQGADGYTF.

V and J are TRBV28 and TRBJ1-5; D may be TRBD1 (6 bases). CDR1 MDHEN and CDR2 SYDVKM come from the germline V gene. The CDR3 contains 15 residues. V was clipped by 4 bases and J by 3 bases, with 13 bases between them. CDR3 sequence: CASSSYGGSNQPQHF. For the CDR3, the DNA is TGTGCCAGCAGTTCCTATGGGGGCTCCAATCAGCCCCAGCATTTT.

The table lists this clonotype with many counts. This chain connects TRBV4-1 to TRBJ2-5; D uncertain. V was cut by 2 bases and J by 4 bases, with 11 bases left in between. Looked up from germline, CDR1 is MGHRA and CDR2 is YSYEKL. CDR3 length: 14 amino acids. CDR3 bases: TGCGCCAGCAGCCAATCCCCTGTTATAGAGACCCAGTACTTC. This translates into CASSQSPVIETQYF.

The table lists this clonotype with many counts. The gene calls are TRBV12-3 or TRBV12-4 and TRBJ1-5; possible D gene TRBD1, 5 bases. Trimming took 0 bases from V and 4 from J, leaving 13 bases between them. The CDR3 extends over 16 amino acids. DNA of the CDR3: TGTGCCAGCAGTTTAGCTCTCGGAGGGGATAATCAGCCCCAGCATTTT. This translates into CASSLALGGDNQPQHF.

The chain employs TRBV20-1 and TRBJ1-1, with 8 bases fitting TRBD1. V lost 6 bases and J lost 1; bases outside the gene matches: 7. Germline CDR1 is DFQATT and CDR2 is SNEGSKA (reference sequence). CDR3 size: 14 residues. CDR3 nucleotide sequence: TGCAGTGCATCCCAGGGGGCAGGGAACACTGAAGCTTTCTTT. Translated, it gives CSASQGAGNTEAFF.

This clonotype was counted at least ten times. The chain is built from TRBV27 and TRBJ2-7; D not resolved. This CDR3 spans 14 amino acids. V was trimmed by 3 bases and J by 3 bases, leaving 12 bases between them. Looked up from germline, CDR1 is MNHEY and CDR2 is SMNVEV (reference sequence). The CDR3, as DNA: TGTGCCAGCAGTTTCCGGGTCCTAGGCTACGAGCAGTACTTC. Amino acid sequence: CASSFRVLGYEQYF.

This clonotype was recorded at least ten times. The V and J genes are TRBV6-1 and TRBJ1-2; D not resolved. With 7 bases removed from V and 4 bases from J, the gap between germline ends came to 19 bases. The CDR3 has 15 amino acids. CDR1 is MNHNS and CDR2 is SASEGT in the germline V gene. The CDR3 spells CASTHHEIIPYGYTF. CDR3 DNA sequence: TGTGCCAGCACTCACCATGAGATTATACCCTATGGCTACACCTTC.

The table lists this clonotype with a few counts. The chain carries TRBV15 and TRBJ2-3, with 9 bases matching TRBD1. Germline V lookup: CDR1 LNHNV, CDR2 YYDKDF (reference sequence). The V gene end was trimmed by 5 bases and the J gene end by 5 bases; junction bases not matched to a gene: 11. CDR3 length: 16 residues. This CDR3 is CATSLGQGNPLDTQYF. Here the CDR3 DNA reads TGTGCCACCAGCCTTGGACAGGGGAACCCCCTAGATACGCAGTATTTT.

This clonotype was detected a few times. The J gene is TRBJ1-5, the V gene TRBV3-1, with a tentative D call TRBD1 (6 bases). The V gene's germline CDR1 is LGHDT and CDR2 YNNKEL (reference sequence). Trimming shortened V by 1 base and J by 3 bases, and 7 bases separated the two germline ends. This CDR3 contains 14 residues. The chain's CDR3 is CASSQAGDNQPQHF. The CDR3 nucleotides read TGTGCCAGCAGCCAAGCAGGGGACAATCAGCCCCAGCATTTT. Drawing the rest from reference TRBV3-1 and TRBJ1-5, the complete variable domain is DTAVSQTPKYLVTQMGNDKSIKCEQNLGHDTMYWYKQDSKKFLKIMFSYNNKELIINETVPNRFSPKSPDKAHLNLHINSLELGDSAVYFCASSQAGDNQPQHFGDGTRLSIL.

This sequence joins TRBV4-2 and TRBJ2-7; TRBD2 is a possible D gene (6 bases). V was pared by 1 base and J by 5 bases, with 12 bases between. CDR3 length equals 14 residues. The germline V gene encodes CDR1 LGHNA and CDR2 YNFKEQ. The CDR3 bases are TGTGCCAGCAGCCAAGTAGTCCGCGGGGACGAGCAGTACTTC. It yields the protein CASSQVVRGDEQYF.

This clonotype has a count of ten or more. Written as DNA, the CDR3 is TGTGCCAGCAGAGCCCCGGGCCGGCTTGACTATGGCTACACCTTC. This codes for CASRAPGRLDYGYTF. The chain carries TRBV6-2 or TRBV6-3 and TRBJ1-2; D not certain. Germline lookup yields CDR1 MNHEY and CDR2 SVGEGT. This CDR3 comprises 15 residues. Deletions cut 6 bases from V and 3 bases from J, with 17 bases between.